This T cell receptor beta chain came from a study of T cell responses to AZD1222 COVID-19 vaccine. Points from the study as a whole: Seropositive at baseline were only six or seven AZD1222 recipients. Spike-specific TCR depth and breadth grew after two AZD1222 doses.

Profiled with immunoSEQ multiplex PCR; TCRdb holds only in-frame clones, not every one. The table includes more than 95,000 clones, approximately 86% detected once. V dropped 0 bases and J dropped 3; count of bases not matched to a gene: 7. Germline V gene data show CDR1 as LGHNA and CDR2 as YNFKEQ. The CDR3 sequence is 16 residues long. In the case of this clone: What it recognizes is unknown.

The material was peripheral blood, obtained 28 days after the second dose of the MenACWY control vaccine. The V gene is TRBV4-2, the J gene TRBJ1-2, with TRBD1 identical over 7 bases. The receptor's source is an adult who received the MenACWY meningococcal vaccine as a control. This CDR3 reads CASSQDLNRGHYGYTF. In nucleotides, the CDR3 is TGTGCCAGCAGCCAAGATCTTAACAGGGGTCACTATGGCTACACCTTC.